The present T cell receptor beta chain was sequenced within a study of blood T cell repertoires in COVID-19. Sequenced by immunoSEQ multiplex PCR; TCRdb stores in-frame clones only, minus some. The sample shows 40,000 or so clones, 70% to 90% of them seen only once. A Seattle source enrolled patients during active infection and followed them longitudinally. The CDR3 is made up of 14 amino acids. Germline assignment: CDR1 MNHEY and CDR2 SVGEGT. V was shortened by 4 bases and J by 4 bases, with 13 bases between the two germline ends. This chain links TRBV6-2 or TRBV6-3 with TRBJ1-2; unclear D gene. The clonotype originates from a man aged 60-69 years with COVID-19, enrolled during active disease. The sequencing sample was made of peripheral blood. The CDR3 bases are TGTGCCAGCAGTTCCAATAAAGGGAGCTATGGCTACACCTTC. This codes for CASSSNKGSYGYTF.